These 21 T cell receptor beta chains came from one sample sequenced in a study of blood T cell repertoires in COVID-19. TCRdb keeps only in-frame clones here, not all; method: immunoSEQ multiplex PCR. The sample holds 230,000 or so clones, about 90% seen once. Sequenced sample: peripheral blood. Source of these receptors: a man aged 40-49 years with active or convalescent COVID-19.

Here the CDR3 reads CASSGEGHLGGYTF. CDR3 DNA sequence: TGTGCCAGCAGTGGAGAGGGACACCTCGGGGGCTACACCTTC. J is TRBJ1-2 and V is TRBV6-4, with D possibly being TRBD1 (6 bases). V lost 4 bases and J 8 bases, leaving 17 bases between the germline ends. Germline CDR1 MRHNA, CDR2 SNTAGT. The CDR3 runs to 14 residues.

This chain uses TRBV28 with TRBJ1-2, with no clear D. CDR3 length: 11 amino acids. Germline values: CDR1 MDHEN, CDR2 SYDVKM. V dropped 5 bases and J dropped 8 bases, with 9 bases sitting between them. CDR3 bases: TGTGCCAGCAGTCCACAGCGGGGCTACACCTTC. It translates to CASSPQRGYTF.

J is TRBJ2-3 and V is TRBV27; D is unresolved. Between the trimmed V and J ends, which lost 9 bases and 6 bases, there was a span of 13 bases. CDR3 size: 12 residues. Germline CDR1 is MNHEY and CDR2 is SMNVEV (reference sequence). The chain's CDR3 is CASSELRDTQYF. Here the CDR3 DNA reads TGTGCCAGTTCCGAACTCAGGGATACGCAGTATTTT.

The genes are TRBV4-1 and TRBJ1-4; 8 bases align to TRBD1. The J segment lost 5 bases and the V segment lost 4 bases, leaving 6 bases of the junction unmatched. Germline CDR1 and CDR2: MGHRA and YSYEKL. This CDR3 comprises 15 residues. CDR3 loop: CASSPRTGRNEKLFF. For the CDR3, the DNA is TGCGCCAGCAGCCCCCGGACAGGGCGGAATGAAAAACTGTTTTTT.

The gene calls are TRBV27 and TRBJ2-1, with 7 bases lining up with TRBD2. V lost 2 bases to trimming and J lost 3 bases; unmatched junction nucleotides: 4. The CDR3 extends over 15 amino acids. CDR1 and CDR2 from the germline V gene are MNHEY and SMNVEV (reference sequence). The CDR3 reads CASSLLGGVYNEQFF. Here the CDR3 DNA reads TGTGCCAGCAGTTTACTGGGGGGGGTCTACAATGAGCAGTTCTTC.

This sequence joins TRBV5-1 and TRBJ2-7, with TRBD1 identical over 7 bases. The CDR3 contains 14 residues. From germline, CDR1 is SGHRS and CDR2 YFSETQ. V trimming: 0 bases; J trimming: 5 bases; junction bases outside the gene matches: 5. DNA for the CDR3: TGCGCCAGCAGCTTGGGACAGGGTCCCCACGAGCAGTACTTC. Its translation: CASSLGQGPHEQYF.

As DNA, the CDR3 is TGTGCCAGCAGCTCCCTTCGGGGCTCCTACAATGAGCAGTTCTTC. Its protein is CASSSLRGSYNEQFF. The genes are TRBV11-2 and TRBJ2-1, with TRBD2 as a possible D gene (5 bases). Germline CDR1 is SGHAT and CDR2 is FQNNGV. CDR3 size: 15 residues. Trimming left V 4 bases short and J 0 bases short, with 10 bases between.

The chain combines TRBV7-3 with TRBJ2-2; TRBD2 matches at 12 bases. The CDR3 totals 19 residues. After removal of 6 bases from V and 0 bases from J, the junction contained 11 bases not matched to a gene. From germline, CDR1 is SGHTA and CDR2 FQGTGA. DNA for the CDR3: TGTGCCAGCAGATTTACTAGCGGGAGGCTGTCTTCGAACACCGGGGAGCTGTTTTTT. This sequence encodes CASRFTSGRLSSNTGELFF.

This chain links TRBV9 with TRBJ2-7, with 9 bases matching TRBD1. Germline assignment: CDR1 SGDLS and CDR2 YYNGEE. CDR3 length equals 15 residues. After removal of 3 bases from V and 4 bases from J, the junction contained 8 bases not matched to a gene. The CDR3 DNA follows: TGTGCCAGCAGCGGGGGACAGGGTGTCGGATACGAGCAGTACTTC. Protein sequence: CASSGGQGVGYEQYF.

The chain recombines TRBV19 with TRBJ1-1; D is perhaps TRBD1 (6 bases). The CDR3 contains 15 residues. The ends were cut back, 1 base at V and 4 bases at J, with 13 bases in the middle. Germline assignment: CDR1 LNHDA and CDR2 SQIVND (reference sequence). CDR3 bases: TGTGCCAGTAGTATAGGTAAAACAGGGTTCACTGAAGCTTTCTTT. This translates into CASSIGKTGFTEAFF.

The CDR3 nucleotides are TGCAGCGCCGACGAAGGGACATATGTAAATGAGCAGTTCTTC. Translating it yields CSADEGTYVNEQFF. J is TRBJ2-1 and V is TRBV29-1; perhaps TRBD1 as D (6 bases). Germline V gene data show CDR1 as SQVTM and CDR2 as ANQGSEA. There are 14 residues in the CDR3. Trimming cost V 7 bases and J 7 bases, with 20 bases left between them.

The J gene is TRBJ1-4, the V gene TRBV5-1, with 8 bases identical to TRBD1. The germline CDR1 and CDR2 sequences are SGHRS and YFSETQ. This CDR3 is 15 amino acids long. The V gene end was trimmed by 4 bases and the J gene end by 4 bases; junction bases not matched to a gene: 6. As DNA, the CDR3 is TGCGCCAGCAGCAGCAGGGGGCCGGGTAATGAAAAACTGTTTTTT. Amino acid sequence: CASSSRGPGNEKLFF.

The chain couples TRBV7-3 to TRBJ2-1, with TRBD2 identical over 10 bases. J was trimmed by 0 bases and V by 5 bases; bases with no gene match: 7. The CDR3 covers 17 residues. The germline gives CDR1 SGHTA, CDR2 FQGTGA. CDR3 amino acids: CASSPGRLAGSYNEQFF. CDR3 nucleotides: TGTGCCAGCAGCCCGGGCAGACTAGCGGGCTCCTACAATGAGCAGTTCTTC.

This chain's CDR3 is CASSLFPVTNEKLFF. The CDR3 DNA reads as TGTGCCAGCAGCTTATTCCCGGTGACTAATGAAAAACTGTTTTTT. This chain joins TRBV7-3 and TRBJ1-4; D not resolved. The V and J ends lost 2 bases and 2 bases respectively, with 9 bases between them. The CDR3 is 15 residues long. CDR1 SGHTA and CDR2 FQGTGA come from the germline V gene.

The V gene is TRBV5-1, the J gene TRBJ1-1; D may be TRBD1 (6 bases). This CDR3 is built from 14 residues. Germline V gene lookup returns CDR1 SGHRS and CDR2 YFSETQ. V shed 3 bases and J shed 0 bases, with 9 bases lying between them. DNA for the CDR3: TGCGCCAGCAGCTATGGACAGATGAACACTGAAGCTTTCTTT. The encoded protein is CASSYGQMNTEAFF.

The chain employs TRBV6-5 and TRBJ1-4, with D possibly TRBD1 on 5 matching bases. Trimming shortened V by 5 bases and J by 8 bases, and 15 bases separated the two germline ends. In germline, CDR1 is MNHEY, CDR2 SVGAGI. This CDR3 is 14 amino acids long. CDR3 protein: CASSRDGRKEKLFF. CDR3 nucleotides: TGTGCCAGCAGTAGGGACGGGAGGAAGGAAAAACTGTTTTTT.

The chain has TRBV18 and TRBJ1-1; D remains unclear. V lost 1 base to trimming and J lost 1 base, with 13 bases between them. There are 16 residues in the CDR3. Germline CDR1 reads KGHSH; CDR2 reads LQKENI. CDR3 sequence (DNA): TGTGCCAGCTCACCACATGGTCCAGGCCGGAACACTGAAGCTTTCTTT. Translation: CASSPHGPGRNTEAFF.

This chain joins TRBV2 and TRBJ2-3, with 12 bases fitting TRBD2. Germline V CDR1 and CDR2: SNHLY, FYNNEI. The V segment lost 7 bases and the J segment 6 bases; nucleotides outside the gene matches: 8. CDR3 length: 15 amino acids. In DNA form, the CDR3 reads TGTGCCAGCATCGAAGGGACTAGCGGGTTTGATACGCAGTATTTT. Amino acid sequence: CASIEGTSGFDTQYF.

This clone was seen a single time. The rearrangement links TRBV7-3 to TRBJ2-3; 14 bases line up with TRBD2. This CDR3 spans 15 amino acids. Germline lookup yields CDR1 SGHTA and CDR2 FQGTGA. Trimming removed 5 bases from V and 5 bases from J; junction bases left unmatched: 3. CDR3 nucleotides: TGTGCCAGCAGCAGTGGACTAGCGGGAGGAGATACGCAGTATTTT. Protein sequence: CASSSGLAGGDTQYF.

The V and J genes are TRBV19 and TRBJ1-5; D gene uncertain. V dropped 5 bases and J dropped 5 bases, with 19 bases sitting between them. CDR1 is LNHDA, CDR2 SQIVND, per germline (reference sequence). This CDR3 spans 16 amino acids. The DNA for the CDR3 is TGTGCCAGTAGTCCGGTGACTCGTCCTCCTGATCAGCCCCAGCATTTT. Amino acids: CASSPVTRPPDQPQHF.

The V gene is TRBV5-3, the J gene TRBJ1-4; no reliable D call. TRBV5-3 is classed as an ORF, of uncertain function. The CDR3 covers 12 residues. Trimming took 3 bases from V and 9 from J, leaving 9 bases between them. For the CDR3, the DNA is TGTGCCAGAAGCTCTACAGAGAAAAAACTGTTTTTT. Encoded protein: CARSSTEKKLFF.